The 12 T cell receptor beta chains in this list originate from one sample, sequenced in a study of T cells after yellow fever vaccination. TCRdb fed the 5' RACE reads into MiXCR, producing one record per CDR3 protein. The profile covers about 320,000 distinct CDR3 sequences, with 3.5% to 4.5% appearing a single time and just under 20% taken by the ten largest. The specimen was PBMCs, collected 15 days after the yellow fever booster vaccination. The receptors shown here come from a man aged 18 to 30 who received the YFV17D yellow fever vaccine.

A few counts support this clonotype. The chain is built from TRBV4-1 and TRBJ1-6, with TRBD1 matching over 7 bases. Per germline, CDR1 MGHRA and CDR2 YSYEKL. CDR3 length: 16 residues. The junction had 9 bases not matched to a gene; V was cut back by 0 bases and J by 10 bases. This CDR3 reads CASSQDLDRRDSPLHF. DNA of the CDR3: TGCGCCAGCAGCCAAGATCTGGACAGGCGGGACTCACCCCTCCACTTT.

This clonotype has only a few counts. V usage is TRBV3-1 and J usage is TRBJ2-5; 11 bases are a match to TRBD2. Germline V gene data show CDR1 as LGHDT and CDR2 as YNNKEL (reference sequence). The CDR3 covers 17 residues. V trimming: 5 bases; J trimming: 5 bases; junction bases outside the gene matches: 13. In nucleotides, the CDR3 is TGTGCCAGCAGCTCGACATCTAGGACTAGCGGGTGGGAGACCCAGTACTTC. It specifies CASSSTSRTSGWETQYF.

The rearrangement joins TRBV14 to TRBJ2-1; D is ambiguous. Germline values: CDR1 SGHDN, CDR2 FVKESK. V was shortened by 0 bases and J by 2 bases, with 8 bases between the two germline ends. The CDR3 consists of 15 residues. The CDR3 DNA reads TGTGCCAGCAGCCAAGAGGGCCCACCCTACAATGAGCAGTTCTTC. Translation gives CASSQEGPPYNEQFF.

This clonotype has a count of ten or more. The chain is built from TRBV10-3 and TRBJ2-3; the match to TRBD2 covers 9 bases. V lost 7 bases to trimming and J lost 5 bases; unmatched junction nucleotides: 7. The CDR3 consists of 14 residues. Germline loops: CDR1 ENHRY, CDR2 SYGVKD. The CDR3 spells CAIKSAAGGDTQYF. CDR3 DNA sequence: TGTGCCATCAAATCGGCAGCGGGGGGAGATACGCAGTATTTT.

This clonotype was found many times. This chain joins TRBV12-3 or TRBV12-4 and TRBJ1-2; maybe TRBD1 (6 bases). Trimming removed 3 bases at V and 4 bases at J, with 12 bases between. The CDR3 is made up of 14 amino acids. Here the CDR3 reads CASSFSPDSYGYTF. DNA for the CDR3: TGTGCCAGCAGTTTTTCACCGGACAGCTATGGCTACACCTTC.

J is TRBJ2-5 and V is TRBV2; D possibly corresponds to TRBD1 (5 bases). The germline gives CDR1 SNHLY, CDR2 FYNNEI. Trimming shortened V by 0 bases and J by 7 bases, and 12 bases separated the two germline ends. This CDR3 is built from 14 residues. CDR3 coding DNA: TGTGCCAGCAGTGAAGCCCAGGGCCAGAGGACCCAGTACTTC. Amino acid sequence: CASSEAQGQRTQYF.

The rearrangement joins TRBV5-8 to TRBJ2-7; possible D gene TRBD2, 6 bases. V was cut by 2 bases and J by 5 bases, with 14 bases left in between. The CDR3 totals 14 residues. Germline lookup yields CDR1 SGHTS and CDR2 YDEGEE. The CDR3 is CASSLGTPGNEQYV. In DNA form, the CDR3 reads TGTGCCAGCAGCTTAGGGACTCCGGGGAACGAGCAGTACGTC.

This clonotype was seen at least ten times. The CDR3 spells CASSLVGDGEYEQYF. CDR3 nucleotide sequence: TGTGCCAGCAGCTTAGTCGGGGACGGGGAATACGAGCAGTACTTC. This sequence joins TRBV7-2 and TRBJ2-7; D may be TRBD1 or TRBD2 (5 bases each). CDR1 and CDR2 from the germline V gene are SGHTA and FQGNSA. The ends were cut back, 1 base at V and 4 bases at J, with 14 bases in the middle. CDR3 length: 15 amino acids.

This clonotype was seen a few times. The chain employs TRBV7-9 and TRBJ2-1, with a weak D call TRBD2 (5 bases). Trimming left V 5 bases short and J 0 bases short, with 14 bases between. This CDR3 is 16 amino acids long. Germline CDR1 and CDR2: SEHNR and FQNEAQ (reference sequence). The CDR3 reads CASSPETGSSYNEQFF. CDR3 in DNA: TGTGCCAGCAGCCCGGAGACGGGGAGCTCCTACAATGAGCAGTTCTTC.

Details on this clonotype: A read error is possible here, since a much larger clone lies one base away. V and J are TRBV7-3 and TRBJ2-5, with 10 bases matching TRBD2. The CDR3 totals 18 residues. From germline, CDR1 is SGHTA and CDR2 FQGTGA. The CDR3 DNA is TGTGACAGCAGCTTTAGTGGTCTAGCGGGGGCCGGGGTAGAGACCCAGTACTTC. This codes for CDSSFSGLAGAGVETQYF.

Many counts were recorded for this clonotype. V gene TRBV4-1 combines with J gene TRBJ2-1; D gene ambiguous. The germline V and J ends were trimmed by 5 bases and 6 bases, with 14 bases remaining between them. CDR1 MGHRA and CDR2 YSYEKL come from the germline V gene. The length of the CDR3 is 14 residues. CDR3 protein: CASSYIGVPNEQFF. The CDR3 nucleotides read TGCGCCAGCAGCTACATTGGGGTCCCCAATGAGCAGTTCTTC.

This clonotype occurred a few times. The chain employs TRBV21-1 and TRBJ1-2; the table names TRBD1, a call not compared with the DNA. TRBV21-1 is a recognized pseudogene. CDR3 length: 16 amino acids. The CDR3 region has the DNA TGTGCCAGCAGCAAAGGGCGTCCGGGTCCGAACTATGGCTACACCTTC. Encoded protein: CASSKGRPGPNYGYTF.